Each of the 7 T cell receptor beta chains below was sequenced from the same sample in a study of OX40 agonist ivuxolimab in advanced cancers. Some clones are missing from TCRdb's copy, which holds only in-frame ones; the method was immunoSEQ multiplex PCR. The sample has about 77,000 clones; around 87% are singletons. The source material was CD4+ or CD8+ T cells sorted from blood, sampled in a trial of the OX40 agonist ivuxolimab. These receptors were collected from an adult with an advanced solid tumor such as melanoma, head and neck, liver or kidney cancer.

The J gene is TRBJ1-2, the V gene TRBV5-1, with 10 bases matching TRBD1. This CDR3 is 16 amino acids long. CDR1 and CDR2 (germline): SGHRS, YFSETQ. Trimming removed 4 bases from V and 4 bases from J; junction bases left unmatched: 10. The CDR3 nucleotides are TGCGCCAGCAGCGGGACCGGGACAGGGGTCTTCTATGGCTACACCTTC. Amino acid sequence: CASSGTGTGVFYGYTF.

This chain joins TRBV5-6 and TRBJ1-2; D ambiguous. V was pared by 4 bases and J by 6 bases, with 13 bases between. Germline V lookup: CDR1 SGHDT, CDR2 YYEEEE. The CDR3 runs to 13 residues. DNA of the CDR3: TGTGCCAGCAGCGGTTTCCCCGGAGATGGCTACACCTTC. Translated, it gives CASSGFPGDGYTF.

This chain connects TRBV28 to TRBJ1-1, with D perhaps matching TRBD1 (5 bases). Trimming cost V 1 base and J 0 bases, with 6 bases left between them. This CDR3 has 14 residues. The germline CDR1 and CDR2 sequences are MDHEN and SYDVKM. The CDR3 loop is CASSLLGVNTEAFF. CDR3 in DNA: TGTGCCAGCAGTTTATTAGGGGTGAACACTGAAGCTTTCTTT.

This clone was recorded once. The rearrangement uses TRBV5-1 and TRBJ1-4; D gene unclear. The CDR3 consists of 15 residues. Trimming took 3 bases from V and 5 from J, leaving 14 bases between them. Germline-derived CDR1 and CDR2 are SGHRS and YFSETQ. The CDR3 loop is CASSSGPDGNEKLFF. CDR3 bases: TGCGCCAGCAGCTCTGGCCCGGACGGGAATGAAAAACTGTTTTTT.

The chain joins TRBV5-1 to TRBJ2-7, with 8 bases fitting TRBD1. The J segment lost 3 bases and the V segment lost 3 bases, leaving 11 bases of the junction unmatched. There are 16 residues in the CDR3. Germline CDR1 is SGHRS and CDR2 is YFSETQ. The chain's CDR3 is CASSYREDRAFYEQYF. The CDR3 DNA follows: TGCGCCAGCAGCTACCGTGAGGACAGGGCTTTCTACGAGCAGTACTTC.

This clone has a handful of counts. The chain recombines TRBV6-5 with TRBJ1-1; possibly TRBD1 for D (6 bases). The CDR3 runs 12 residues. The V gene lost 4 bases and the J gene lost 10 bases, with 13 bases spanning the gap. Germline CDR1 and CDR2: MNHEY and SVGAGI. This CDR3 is CASSFTGTGAFF. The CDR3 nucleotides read TGTGCCAGCAGTTTTACAGGGACGGGAGCTTTCTTT.

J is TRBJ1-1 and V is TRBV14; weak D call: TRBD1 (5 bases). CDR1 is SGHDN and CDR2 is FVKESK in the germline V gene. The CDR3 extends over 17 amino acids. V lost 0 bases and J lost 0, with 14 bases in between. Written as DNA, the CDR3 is TGTGCCAGCAGCCAAGATAAGTCAGGGTGGCTGAACACTGAAGCTTTCTTT. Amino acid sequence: CASSQDKSGWLNTEAFF.